This entry features one T cell receptor (beta chain) sequence. Other DNA variants within this sample encode the same CDR3. This CDR3 has 14 amino acids. V shed 2 bases, J shed 7 bases, and the junction held 4 bases outside the gene matches. CDR1 and CDR2 from the germline V gene are MDHEN and SYDVKM. Here immunoSEQ multiplex PCR was the method, and the copy in TCRdb shows in-frame clones only, minus some. The sample shows about 1 million clones, approximately 72% of them seen only once. The data were obtained in a study of shared clonotypes between healthy human individuals. The source is a man between 18 and 35 years old in good health. The sequencing sample was made of memory CD4+ T cells sorted from blood. Sample subset: CD45RA-negative fraction. The J gene is TRBJ1-5, the V gene TRBV28; 8 nucleotides agree with TRBD1. The CDR3 nucleotides are TGTGCCAGCAGTTTAGGTGACAGGGGACAGCCCCAGCATTTT. Translated: CASSLGDRGQPQHF.